These 32 T cell receptor beta chains were sequenced from one sample in a study of long-term antiretroviral therapy in people with HIV. Run at survey level, the immunoSEQ assay was version v3.0. Method: immunoSEQ multiplex PCR; TCRdb's copy keeps in-frame clones and lacks some. The sample lists about 35,000 clones; roughly 93% were seen once. The source material was unsorted PBMCs, sampled 4.1 years after starting antiretroviral therapy. Source of these receptors: a woman aged 45 to 65 with HIV.

The rearrangement joins TRBV5-6 to TRBJ1-1; no clear D. The CDR3 covers 14 residues. The V and J ends lost 3 bases and 1 base respectively, with 10 bases between them. Germline V gives CDR1 SGHDT, CDR2 YYEEEE. The CDR3 nucleotides are TGTGCCAGCAGCTCCTTACAGAGGAACACTGAAGCTTTCTTT. Its protein product is CASSSLQRNTEAFF.

This sequence joins TRBV19 and TRBJ1-5; D is possibly TRBD1 (5 bases). Germline values: CDR1 LNHDA, CDR2 SQIVND (reference sequence). This CDR3 contains 15 residues. V was clipped by 6 bases and J by 1 base, with 13 bases between them. The DNA for the CDR3 is TGTGCCAGTAGCATAAGGGGAGTGAGCAATCAGCCCCAGCATTTT. Translation gives CASSIRGVSNQPQHF.

The chain combines TRBV11-2 with TRBJ1-5, with D possibly TRBD1 on 6 matching bases. CDR1 and CDR2 from the germline V gene are SGHAT and FQNNGV. CDR3 length: 17 residues. Trimming took 1 base from V and 5 from J, leaving 18 bases between them. In DNA form, the CDR3 reads TGTGCCAGCAGCTTAGGAGTTTGGGGCCAGGGGCATCAGCCCCAGCATTTT. Amino acid sequence: CASSLGVWGQGHQPQHF.

This clone showed up just once. The DNA for the CDR3 is TGTGCCAGCAGCTTAGGGGGCAGGGGGCGGCTCCAGGAGACCCAGTACTTC. Its protein product is CASSLGGRGRLQETQYF. The J gene is TRBJ2-5, the V gene TRBV7-2; 8 bases are a match to TRBD1. Trimming took 1 base from V and 5 from J; bases not matched to a gene: 12. The V gene's germline CDR1 is SGHTA and CDR2 FQGNSA. The CDR3 has 17 residues.

The chain uses TRBV6-1 and TRBJ1-1, with D possibly TRBD1 on 6 matching bases. V lost 4 bases to trimming and J lost 10 bases, with 13 bases between them. Germline V lookup: CDR1 MNHNS, CDR2 SASEGT. CDR3 length: 12 residues. CDR3 nucleotide sequence: TGTGCCAGCAGTGCCCGGGGACATGGAGCTTTCTTT. Translation gives CASSARGHGAFF.

V gene TRBV7-9 combines with J gene TRBJ1-3; the D is unclear. Trimming took off 1 base at V and 3 bases at J, with 13 bases between the two ends. This CDR3 comprises 16 residues. Germline CDR1 reads SEHNR; CDR2 reads FQNEAQ (reference sequence). Written as DNA, the CDR3 is TGTGCCAGCAGCTTAGTGAGCCAGGCTGATGGAAACACCATATATTTT. Amino acids: CASSLVSQADGNTIYF.

This clone was found once. The V call is TRBV5-4, the J call TRBJ2-7, with 12 bases that match TRBD1. Trimming cost V 0 bases and J 7 bases; bases outside gene matches: 8. Per germline, CDR1 SGHNT and CDR2 YYREEE (reference sequence). The CDR3 runs 16 residues. CDR3 residues: CASSLALGQGAGEQYF. CDR3 coding DNA: TGTGCCAGCAGCTTGGCTCTGGGACAGGGGGCAGGGGAGCAGTACTTC. Combining the CDR3 with reference TRBV5-4 and TRBJ2-7 gives the whole variable domain ETGVTQSPTHLIKTRGQQVTLRCSSQSGHNTVSWYQQALGQGPQFIFQYYREEENGRGNFPPRFSGLQFPNYSSELNVNALELDDSALYLCASSLALGQGAGEQYFGPGTRLTVT.

V gene TRBV30 combines with J gene TRBJ2-1, with 11 bases matching TRBD2. CDR1 is GTSNPN, CDR2 SVGIG, per germline (reference sequence). The CDR3 has 15 residues. Losses at the gene ends were 2 bases for V and 3 bases for J; bases not matched to a gene: 3. Here the CDR3 reads CAWSTGLAGYNEQFF. CDR3 in DNA: TGTGCCTGGAGTACCGGACTAGCGGGCTACAATGAGCAGTTCTTC.

This clone was counted between two and nine times. The chain uses TRBV25-1 and TRBJ2-1; 12 nucleotides line up with TRBD2. The germline V gene encodes CDR1 MGHDK and CDR2 SYGVNS. J gave up 3 bases and V 3 bases, and 6 bases lay outside the gene matches. This CDR3 is 17 amino acids long. CDR3 in DNA: TGTGCCAGCAGTGAGGGCCAGACTAGCGGGGGCTACAATGAGCAGTTCTTC. This sequence encodes CASSEGQTSGGYNEQFF. Variable domain in full (rest from reference TRBV25-1 and TRBJ2-1): EADIYQTPRYLVIGTGKKITLECSQTMGHDKMYWYQQDPGMELHLIHYSYGVNSTEKGDLSSESTVSRIRTEHFPLTLESARPSHTSQYLCASSEGQTSGGYNEQFFGPGTRLTVL.

J is TRBJ2-7 and V is TRBV7-3, with D tentatively TRBD2 (7 bases). The CDR3 consists of 14 residues. CDR1 and CDR2 from the germline V gene are SGHTA and FQGTGA. V shed 5 bases and J shed 2 bases, with 13 bases lying between them. The DNA of the CDR3 is TGTGCCAGCAGCCCTTCGGGGGGCCCCTACGAGCAGTACTTC. This sequence encodes CASSPSGGPYEQYF.

This clone appeared once. V is TRBV10-3 and J is TRBJ2-3, with a tentative D call TRBD2 (6 bases). Germline-derived CDR1 and CDR2 are ENHRY and SYGVKD. The V gene lost 0 bases and the J gene lost 2 bases, with 12 bases spanning the gap. This CDR3 has 16 residues. The CDR3 here is CAISESAGRITDTQYF. For the CDR3, the DNA is TGTGCCATCAGTGAGTCTGCGGGGCGCATCACAGATACGCAGTATTTT.

The J gene is TRBJ2-1, the V gene TRBV11-3; D perhaps matches TRBD1 (5 bases). The length of the CDR3 is 16 residues. Germline V gene data show CDR1 as SGHNT and CDR2 as YENEEA. V was cut by 1 base and J by 9 bases, with 19 bases left in between. CDR3 residues: CASSLGVGVGRGEQFF. The CDR3 DNA sequence: TGTGCCAGCAGCTTAGGAGTAGGGGTGGGTAGAGGTGAGCAGTTCTTC.

Turning to this clone: An end of the junction differs from the germline gene, which may be a read error. The chain uses TRBV7-7 and TRBJ2-5; D possibly corresponds to TRBD2 (5 bases). From germline, CDR1 is SSHAT and CDR2 FNYEAQ (reference sequence). This CDR3 spans 14 amino acids. The CDR3, as DNA: TGTGCTAGCAGCTTAGGTACCAGCGGAGAGACCCAGTACTTC. Protein product: CASSLGTSGETQYF.

V is TRBV2 and J is TRBJ1-2, with D maybe TRBD1 (5 bases). CDR3 length equals 14 residues. CDR1 and CDR2 (germline): SNHLY, FYNNEI. The ends were cut back, 5 bases at V and 0 bases at J, with 10 bases in the middle. CDR3: CASSSWTTNYGYTF. The DNA of the CDR3 is TGTGCCAGCAGTTCATGGACAACTAACTATGGCTACACCTTC.

This clone has only one observation. V gene TRBV9 combines with J gene TRBJ1-2; D call uncertain. Germline loops: CDR1 SGDLS, CDR2 YYNGEE. The CDR3 has 17 residues. The germline V and J ends were trimmed by 3 bases and 2 bases, with 20 bases remaining between them. DNA for the CDR3: TGTGCCAGCAGCGCCCCTGAGTCGAGGGATTTGAACTATGGCTACACCTTC. Amino acids: CASSAPESRDLNYGYTF.

The CDR3 coding sequence is TGTGCCAGCAGCTACCTTGCGGGGGCGAACACCGGGGAGCTGTTTTTT. It specifies CASSYLAGANTGELFF. This sequence joins TRBV7-2 and TRBJ2-2; 7 bases map to TRBD2. This CDR3 region has 16 residues. Germline CDR1 reads SGHTA; CDR2 reads FQGNSA. Trimming cost V 4 bases and J 0 bases; bases outside gene matches: 5.

This chain connects TRBV30 to TRBJ2-6; D gene uncertain. Trimming removed 1 base at V and 0 bases at J, with 7 bases between. This CDR3 is 15 amino acids long. Per the germline V gene, CDR1 is GTSNPN and CDR2 is SVGIG (reference sequence). The CDR3 coding sequence is TGTGCCTGGAGTGCCCTGACCTCTGGGGCCAACGTCCTGACTTTC. Amino acid sequence: CAWSALTSGANVLTF.

The CDR3 DNA reads as TGTGCCAGTAGTCTCGGGACAGGAGAGACCCAGTACTTC. Residues: CASSLGTGETQYF. The chain recombines TRBV19 with TRBJ2-5, with TRBD1 matching 8 bases. CDR3 length: 13 residues. Germline trimming cut 5 bases from V and 4 bases from J; bases unmatched to any gene: 3. CDR1 and CDR2 (germline): LNHDA, SQIVND (reference sequence).

This chain connects TRBV5-1 to TRBJ2-7; TRBD1 agrees at 8 bases. V was pared by 0 bases and J by 3 bases, with 5 bases of the junction left unmatched. Germline CDR1 and CDR2: SGHRS and YFSETQ. CDR3 length equals 15 residues. The CDR3 spells CASSLGGTGDYEQYF. CDR3 in DNA: TGCGCCAGCAGCTTGGGGGGGACAGGAGACTACGAGCAGTACTTC.

The chain has TRBV25-1 and TRBJ2-2; TRBD2 aligns across 7 bases. Germline V gene data show CDR1 as MGHDK and CDR2 as SYGVNS. This CDR3 has 16 amino acids. The V gene end was trimmed by 3 bases and the J gene end by 3 bases; junction bases not matched to a gene: 7. CDR3 protein: CASSDNFGGYTGELFF. In nucleotides, the CDR3 is TGTGCCAGCAGTGACAACTTCGGGGGGTACACCGGGGAGCTGTTTTTT.

V and J are TRBV18 and TRBJ1-6; D is ambiguous. V was shortened by 6 bases and J by 6 bases, with 9 bases between the two germline ends. This CDR3 has 13 amino acids. CDR1 KGHSH and CDR2 LQKENI come from the germline V gene. The CDR3 reads CASSPTPNSPLHF. The CDR3 DNA is TGTGCCAGCTCCCCGACTCCTAATTCACCCCTCCACTTT. The full variable domain, rest sourced from reference TRBV18 and TRBJ1-6, is NAGVMQNPRHLVRRRGQEARLRCSPMKGHSHVYWYRQLPEEGLKFMVYLQKENIIDESGMPKERFSAEFPKEGPSILRIQQVVRGDSAAYFCASSPTPNSPLHFGNGTRLTVT.

This chain uses TRBV30 with TRBJ1-4; 9 bases are a match to TRBD1. The ends lost 6 bases at V and 8 bases at J; junction bases unmatched: 7. Germline CDR1 and CDR2: GTSNPN and SVGIG (reference sequence). CDR3 length equals 13 residues. CDR3 region: CACRQGVREKLFF. In DNA form, the CDR3 reads TGTGCCTGTAGACAGGGGGTACGGGAAAAACTGTTTTTT.

The gene calls are TRBV2 and TRBJ1-2; D ambiguous. V was trimmed by 10 bases and J by 4 bases, leaving 16 bases between them. CDR1 SNHLY and CDR2 FYNNEI come from the germline V gene. The CDR3 extends over 13 amino acids. The CDR3 loop is CAKSQESVYGYTF. The CDR3 DNA reads as TGTGCCAAATCGCAGGAATCAGTCTATGGCTACACCTTC.

This clone appeared a single time. This chain links TRBV6-5 with TRBJ1-2; 11 nucleotides line up with TRBD1. The CDR3 totals 15 residues. V shed 6 bases and J 6 bases; nucleotides not matched to a gene: 9. The germline gives CDR1 MNHEY, CDR2 SVGAGI. The CDR3: CASRDSAGQGDGYTF. The DNA of the CDR3 is TGTGCCAGCAGGGATTCGGCGGGACAGGGGGATGGCTACACCTTC.

The chain is built from TRBV5-5 and TRBJ1-2, with D possibly being TRBD1 (6 bases). Germline-derived CDR1 and CDR2 are SGHKS and YYEKEE (reference sequence). This CDR3 comprises 15 residues. Between the trimmed V and J ends, which lost 0 bases and 4 bases, there was a span of 13 bases. In nucleotides, the CDR3 is TGTGCCAGCAGCTTGGCCGCAGGGGAAAGCTATGGCTACACCTTC. It yields the protein CASSLAAGESYGYTF.

CDR3 in DNA: TGTGCCAGTAGTTTGGGGACAGGGAGTAGGGGCTACACCTTC. Translation gives CASSLGTGSRGYTF. The V and J genes are TRBV19 and TRBJ1-2; 9 bases map to TRBD1. CDR3 length equals 14 residues. Per the germline V gene, CDR1 is LNHDA and CDR2 is SQIVND (reference sequence). V shed 5 bases, J shed 8 bases, and the junction held 9 bases outside the gene matches.

The chain is built from TRBV5-1 and TRBJ1-1, with D perhaps matching TRBD1 (6 bases). Trimming removed 2 bases from V and 3 bases from J, with 11 bases in between. This CDR3 is 14 amino acids long. CDR1 SGHRS and CDR2 YFSETQ come from the germline V gene. The CDR3 protein is CASSFGQSYTEAFF. CDR3 coding DNA: TGCGCCAGCAGCTTTGGACAGTCCTACACTGAAGCTTTCTTT.

The rearrangement joins TRBV30 to TRBJ1-1; D not certain. This CDR3 contains 14 residues. V lost 0 bases, J lost 0 bases, and 8 bases lay in between. CDR1 GTSNPN and CDR2 SVGIG come from the germline V gene (reference sequence). The CDR3 reads CAWSVRQLNTEAFF. The CDR3 bases are TGTGCCTGGAGTGTACGTCAGTTGAACACTGAAGCTTTCTTT.

The chain links TRBV14 to TRBJ1-2, with a possible D match to TRBD1 (6 bases). V lost 0 bases, J lost 4 bases, and 6 bases lay in between. CDR3 length equals 13 residues. Germline V gene data show CDR1 as SGHDN and CDR2 as FVKESK. In DNA, the CDR3 is TGTGCCAGCAGCCAAGACAGGGGCTATGGCTACACCTTC. It encodes CASSQDRGYGYTF.

The chain joins TRBV12-5 to TRBJ2-3, with no clear D. The CDR3 is 15 amino acids. The V end lost 5 bases, the J end lost 0 bases, and 12 bases lay between the germline ends. The germline CDR1 and CDR2 sequences are LGHNT and FRNRAP. The CDR3 spells CASGEVQTSTDTQYF. CDR3 bases: TGTGCTAGTGGTGAGGTACAGACTAGCACAGATACGCAGTATTTT. Variable domain in full (rest from reference TRBV12-5 and TRBJ2-3): DARVTQTPRHKVTEMGQEVTMRCQPILGHNTVFWYRQTMMQGLELLAYFRNRAPLDDSGMPKDRFSAEMPDATLATLKIQPSEPRDSAVYFCASGEVQTSTDTQYFGPGTRLTVL.

The genes are TRBV7-2 and TRBJ1-3; D not certain. Germline V gene data show CDR1 as SGHTA and CDR2 as FQGNSA. The CDR3 has 15 residues. V dropped 1 base and J dropped 0 bases, with 7 bases sitting between them. In DNA, the CDR3 is TGTGCCAGCAGCTTAGACCGGACCTCTGGAAACACCATATATTTT. Translating gives CASSLDRTSGNTIYF.

This sequence joins TRBV4-3 and TRBJ1-3; 8 positions match TRBD1. This CDR3 is built from 17 residues. J gave up 2 bases and V 4 bases, and 10 bases lay outside the gene matches. CDR1 is LGHNA, CDR2 YSLEER, per germline. The CDR3 protein is CASSPNQGASTGNTIYF. In DNA form, the CDR3 reads TGCGCCAGCAGCCCAAATCAGGGGGCGTCGACTGGAAACACCATATATTTT.